These T cell receptor beta chains were read from a single sample in a study of blood T cells in healthy people across ages. MiXCR, run by TCRdb on the 5' RACE reads, gives a single entry per CDR3 protein. The sample comprises about 640,000 distinct CDR3 sequences, around three fifths of which are singletons, and 35% to 40% rests with the top ten. Source material: blood. The receptor source for this set is a man aged 55 to 70 in good health. The CDR3 runs from the conserved cysteine through the conserved F or W. The order of the fields is V gene, J gene, D gene, CDR3 protein. A D gene is named only where the DNA matches it firmly.

TRBV2	TRBJ2-7	TRBD2	CASKSGTTTYEQYF
TRBV29-1	TRBJ1-4	.	CSVELGSGLGKLFF
TRBV20-1	TRBJ2-1	TRBD2	CSARDLTSGPDEQFF
TRBV20-1	TRBJ2-5	TRBD1	CSARDSRTGDKEQYF
TRBV5-5	TRBJ2-3	TRBD1	CASSSGQEWADTQYF
TRBV5-1	TRBJ2-4	TRBD2	CASSALAGDSKNIQYF
TRBV12-3/TRBV12-4	TRBJ2-1	.	CASSFQGPHNEQFF
TRBV25-1	TRBJ2-7	.	CASSGQASYEQYF
TRBV6-6	TRBJ2-1	TRBD1	CASTAGGMGNYNEQFF
TRBV29-1	TRBJ2-5	.	CSVLSLRETQYF
TRBV20-1	TRBJ2-1	.	CSARDPAGSGNEQFF
TRBV6-5	.	.	CASSYSPSQETQYF
TRBV29-1	TRBJ2-6	.	CSVATGTGANVLTF
TRBV5-1	TRBJ2-5	.	CASSLGIQGNQETQYF
TRBV6-5	TRBJ1-6	TRBD1	CASSNRGGSSPLHF
TRBV6-6	TRBJ2-7	.	CASSDSGRGPYEQYF
TRBV10-3	TRBJ1-1	.	CAISEGGSPEAFF
TRBV5-1	TRBJ1-5	.	CASSLLGAPNQPQHF
TRBV24-1	TRBJ2-3	.	CATAGPAGDTQYF
TRBV20-1	TRBJ2-3	.	CSPNGSGDTQYF
TRBV6-1	TRBJ2-7	.	CASSEAGVSLAYEQYF
TRBV12-3/TRBV12-4	TRBJ2-1	TRBD2	CASSRRLAGTYNEQFF
TRBV2	TRBJ1-1	TRBD1	CASSQQGQANTEAFF
TRBV7-2	TRBJ2-6	TRBD1	CASRSQGAGANVLTF
TRBV29-1	TRBJ2-5	.	CSVAGGTQYF
TRBV7-9	TRBJ2-3	.	CASSFGPDGDTQYF
TRBV5-1	TRBJ2-2	.	CASSMGQRNTGELFF
TRBV27	TRBJ2-5	.	CASSLIAVRGETQYF
TRBV3-1	TRBJ2-5	TRBD2	CASSQSSGQWETQYF
TRBV5-1	TRBJ2-3	TRBD2	CASGPSGAGLADTQYF
TRBV7-9	TRBJ2-1	TRBD2	CASSLATQLAVNEQFF
TRBV7-2	TRBJ2-4	TRBD2	CASGLAGGPREQYF
TRBV6-1	TRBJ1-5	.	CASSDPTRSYQPQHF
TRBV28	TRBJ2-5	.	CASSSPARHQETQYF
TRBV9	TRBJ2-5	TRBD2	CASSKGLAGAGETQYF
TRBV5-6	TRBJ1-2	TRBD1	CASSLVGQGDYGYTF
TRBV3-1	TRBJ2-1	.	CASSPQSPWDEQFF
TRBV5-1	TRBJ2-1	TRBD1	CASSPGGTGTLNEQFF
TRBV2	TRBJ2-4	.	CASSETRYIQYF
TRBV7-9	TRBJ2-5	TRBD2	CASSWASGIETQYF
TRBV4-1	TRBJ1-2	TRBD1	CASSPDQGGSYGYTF
TRBV12-3/TRBV12-4	TRBJ2-1	TRBD1	CASSFSDRVYEQFF
TRBV7-2	TRBJ2-6	TRBD1	CASSQGDRGFSGANVLTF
TRBV9	TRBJ1-6	.	CASSVERANSPLHF
TRBV15	TRBJ1-6	TRBD1	CATSRTGNSPPHF
TRBV4-2	TRBJ2-1	.	CASSQGAGAAYNEQFF
TRBV4-1	TRBJ2-1	.	CASSTPTRSSYNEQFF
TRBV7-2	TRBJ2-3	.	CASSSQIGSDTQYF
TRBV6-1	TRBJ2-3	.	CASSVELADTQYF
TRBV6-5	.	.	CASSPLGGETQFF
TRBV20-1	TRBJ2-7	.	CSAQQLGRLGEQYF
TRBV5-1	TRBJ1-5	TRBD1	CASSLNRGGQPQHF
TRBV28	TRBJ1-4	.	CASSLPQGGEKLFF